These 5 T cell receptor beta chains originate from one sample sequenced in a study of cytomegalovirus exposure and HLA in healthy donors. In the PCR, 60 Vbeta and 13 Jbeta primers were used. Assay: immunoSEQ multiplex PCR; the TCRdb copy retains only in-frame clones and omits some. This table holds about 120,000 clones, around 76% found once. What was sequenced was PBMCs. Source of these receptors: a man in his 60s in good health and CMV-seropositive.

The CDR3, as DNA: TGTGCCTGGAGTGTCCGGGAGGAGCAGTTCTTC. It translates to CAWSVREEQFF. The rearrangement joins TRBV30 to TRBJ2-1, with D maybe TRBD2 (6 bases). There are 11 residues in the CDR3. Germline-derived CDR1 and CDR2 are GTSNPN and SVGIG (reference sequence). V lost 0 bases and J lost 10, with 7 bases in between.

The V gene is TRBV2, the J gene TRBJ2-3; D perhaps matches TRBD2 (6 bases). V was pared by 7 bases and J by 8 bases, with 19 bases between. In germline, CDR1 is SNHLY, CDR2 FYNNEI. The CDR3 spans 14 residues. The CDR3 nucleotides are TGTGCCAGCAATGCGGGACCACAGACTGGTACGCAGTATTTT. Its translation: CASNAGPQTGTQYF.

This clone was counted between two and nine times. The chain employs TRBV27 and TRBJ1-5; 7 positions agree with TRBD1. The CDR3 runs to 13 residues. Germline CDR1 is MNHEY and CDR2 is SMNVEV (reference sequence). Trimming removed 5 bases from V and 4 bases from J; junction bases left unmatched: 2. The CDR3 region is CASSPQGNQPQHF. CDR3 nucleotides: TGTGCCAGCAGTCCACAGGGGAATCAGCCCCAGCATTTT.

This chain links TRBV6-1 with TRBJ1-2, with D unclear. V lost 3 bases and J lost 7, with 9 bases in between. This CDR3 spans 12 amino acids. Germline V gene sequence: CDR1 MNHNS, CDR2 SASEGT. The chain's CDR3 is CASSEAGFGYTF. The CDR3 nucleotides read TGTGCCAGCAGTGAGGCGGGCTTTGGCTACACCTTC.

CDR3 sequence reads: CASSLGRASGRPSYNEQFF. The CDR3 DNA follows: TGTGCCAGCAGCTTAGGTCGGGCTAGCGGGAGGCCCTCCTACAATGAGCAGTTCTTC. The V and J genes are TRBV7-9 and TRBJ2-1; 11 bases match TRBD2. Looked up from germline, CDR1 is SEHNR and CDR2 is FQNEAQ (reference sequence). The CDR3 is 19 amino acids. V dropped 1 base and J dropped 0; count of bases not matched to a gene: 8.